The 23 T cell receptor beta chains below were found in one sample sequenced in a study of blood T cell repertoires in COVID-19. Data came from immunoSEQ multiplex PCR; TCRdb stores just in-frame clones and leaves some out. This table has more than 250,000 clones, about 88% appearing once. The sample consisted of peripheral blood. These receptors all stem from a man aged 18 to 29 with active or convalescent COVID-19.

This clone was counted once. The rearrangement uses TRBV5-1 and TRBJ2-1; TRBD2 matches 14 bases. CDR1 and CDR2 (germline): SGHRS, YFSETQ. The CDR3 contains 15 residues. The V gene end was trimmed by 4 bases and the J gene end by 10 bases; junction bases not matched to a gene: 7. DNA for the CDR3: TGCGCCAGCAGCCCCCCGGGACTAGCGGGGGCCGAGCAGTTCTTC. It yields the protein CASSPPGLAGAEQFF.

The chain links TRBV20-1 to TRBJ1-1; D is uncertain. CDR1 is DFQATT, CDR2 SNEGSKA, per germline (reference sequence). The CDR3 is made up of 11 amino acids. Trimming pared 2 bases from V and 2 bases from J, leaving 3 bases between. In DNA, the CDR3 is TGCAGTGCTAGACTAAACACTGAAGCTTTCTTT. It specifies CSARLNTEAFF.

A single count supports this clone. The V gene is TRBV7-3, the J gene TRBJ1-2; D remains unclear. The CDR3 extends over 13 amino acids. Per germline, CDR1 SGHTA and CDR2 FQGTGA. The ends were cut back, 8 bases at V and 6 bases at J, with 16 bases in the middle. CDR3 coding DNA: TGTGCCAGCCCCGCCGCGAGGGAGGATGGCTACACCTTC. Its protein is CASPAAREDGYTF.

This chain links TRBV7-9 with TRBJ2-1; 7 bases align to TRBD1. Germline V lookup: CDR1 SEHNR, CDR2 FQNEAQ (reference sequence). J was trimmed by 4 bases and V by 5 bases; bases with no gene match: 5. This CDR3 region has 14 residues. DNA for the CDR3: TGTGCCAGCAGCCCTTCGACAGGGTACAATGAGCAGTTCTTC. Its translation is CASSPSTGYNEQFF.

The chain employs TRBV5-1 and TRBJ1-4; D not resolved. V shed 2 bases and J shed 0 bases, with 5 bases lying between them. This CDR3 comprises 14 residues. Germline CDR1 is SGHRS and CDR2 is YFSETQ. The CDR3 bases are TGCGCCAGCAGCTTCTCCGCAACTAATGAAAAACTGTTTTTT. It codes for CASSFSATNEKLFF.

This clone turned up a few times. The V and J genes are TRBV6-1 and TRBJ1-4; 10 nucleotides agree with TRBD1. CDR3 size: 14 residues. V lost 2 bases, J lost 8 bases, and 2 bases stayed unmatched. CDR1 and CDR2 (germline): MNHNS, SASEGT. This CDR3 reads CASSERDRGEKLFF. DNA of the CDR3: TGTGCCAGCAGTGAAAGGGACAGGGGAGAAAAACTGTTTTTT.

The chain recombines TRBV12-3 or TRBV12-4 with TRBJ1-2, with TRBD1 matching over 7 bases. The CDR3 covers 12 residues. V lost 8 bases and J lost 4; bases outside the gene matches: 4. CDR3 region: CASSRDSYGYTF. The CDR3 nucleotides are TGTGCCAGCTCACGGGACAGCTATGGCTACACCTTC.

The rearrangement links TRBV11-3 to TRBJ2-7; 8 bases are shared with TRBD1. CDR1 is SGHNT and CDR2 is YENEEA in the germline V gene. The CDR3 contains 14 residues. Trimming at V came to 5 bases and at J to 2 bases, leaving 5 bases not matched to a gene. CDR3 protein: CASSPRDRTYEQYF. The CDR3, as DNA: TGTGCCAGCAGCCCCCGGGACAGGACCTACGAGCAGTACTTC. The entire variable domain, with the rest obtained from reference TRBV11-3 and TRBJ2-7, is as follows: EAGVVQSPRYKIIEKKQPVAFWCNPISGHNTLYWYLQNLGQGPELLIRYENEEAVDDSQLPKDRFSAERLKGVDSTLKIQPAELGDSAVYLCASSPRDRTYEQYFGPGTRLTVT.

This chain connects TRBV6-5 to TRBJ1-6; no definite D call. CDR1 and CDR2 (germline): MNHEY, SVGAGI. V shed 9 bases and J shed 2 bases, with 11 bases lying between them. This CDR3 has 14 amino acids. CDR3 protein: CASNLTPYNSPLHF. As DNA, the CDR3 is TGTGCCAGTAACCTGACACCCTATAATTCACCCCTCCACTTT.

The chain couples TRBV24-1 to TRBJ2-1; TRBD1 agrees at 10 bases. There are 15 residues in the CDR3. Germline V CDR1 and CDR2: KGHDR, SFDVKD. V dropped 5 bases and J dropped 8; count of bases not matched to a gene: 8. The CDR3 nucleotides read TGTGCCACCAGTGTCCCGGGACAGGGGTGGGATGAGCAGTTCTTC. This translates into CATSVPGQGWDEQFF.

V usage is TRBV19 and J usage is TRBJ2-1; 9 bases match TRBD2. This CDR3 has 15 residues. J was trimmed by 10 bases and V by 5 bases; bases with no gene match: 12. Germline values: CDR1 LNHDA, CDR2 SQIVND (reference sequence). CDR3 loop: CASSGEAGGVGEQFF. The CDR3 region has the DNA TGTGCCAGTAGTGGGGAGGCGGGAGGGGTAGGGGAGCAGTTCTTC.

The CDR3 DNA sequence: TGTGCCTGGAATCTCGGGATATCTGGAAACACCATATATTTT. Amino acid sequence: CAWNLGISGNTIYF. This chain joins TRBV30 and TRBJ1-3; no clear D gene. Germline V gene data show CDR1 as GTSNPN and CDR2 as SVGIG (reference sequence). The V end lost 4 bases, the J end lost 1 base, and 11 bases lay between the germline ends. CDR3 length: 14 amino acids.

The rearrangement joins TRBV6-5 to TRBJ2-6; D possibly corresponds to TRBD1 (6 bases). V shed 5 bases and J shed 4 bases, with 12 bases lying between them. From germline, CDR1 is MNHEY and CDR2 SVGAGI. The CDR3 has 15 amino acids. CDR3 DNA: TGTGCCAGCAGTAACAGGGTAACCGGGGCCAACGTCCTGACTTTC. This gives the protein CASSNRVTGANVLTF.

V usage is TRBV24-1 and J usage is TRBJ2-3, with 7 bases fitting TRBD2. The CDR3 has 13 amino acids. Trimming took 7 bases from V and 14 from J; bases not matched to a gene: 14. Germline CDR1 reads KGHDR; CDR2 reads SFDVKD. The CDR3 spells CATSDDDAGEGYF. CDR3 bases: TGTGCCACCAGCGATGATGATGCGGGAGAAGGGTATTTT.

The chain joins TRBV3-1 (or the pseudogene TRBV3-2) to TRBJ1-1; D not resolved. Germline CDR1 and CDR2: LGHDT and YNNKEL (reference sequence). Trimming took off 3 bases at V and 4 bases at J, with 6 bases between the two ends. This CDR3 has 12 residues. As DNA, the CDR3 is TGTGCCAGCAGCCAGGGCTTCACTGAAGCTTTCTTT. This codes for CASSQGFTEAFF.

This chain joins TRBV10-3 and TRBJ1-1; D may be TRBD1 (5 bases). The CDR3 covers 13 residues. In germline, CDR1 is ENHRY, CDR2 SYGVKD. V shed 4 bases and J shed 1 base, with 7 bases lying between them. The CDR3 loop reads CAISGTRNTEAFF. In nucleotides, the CDR3 is TGTGCCATCAGTGGGACAAGGAACACTGAAGCTTTCTTT.

The gene calls are TRBV4-3 and TRBJ2-1; 14 positions match TRBD2. CDR1 and CDR2 (germline): LGHNA, YSLEER. With 1 base clipped from V and 6 bases from J, the junction kept 17 bases outside the gene matches. The CDR3 has 21 amino acids. The CDR3 coding sequence is TGCGCCAGCAGCCAAGTATCCGGGACTAGCGGGAGAAGAGCCGGGGCCAATGAGCAGTTCTTC. Its protein is CASSQVSGTSGRRAGANEQFF.

This chain uses TRBV19 with TRBJ2-7; 7 nucleotides align to TRBD1. The CDR3 is 14 amino acids. Germline V CDR1 and CDR2: LNHDA, SQIVND (reference sequence). V gave up 6 bases and J gave up 7 bases; unmatched junction bases: 12. CDR3 protein: CASSPGGTRGEQYF. In nucleotides, the CDR3 is TGTGCCAGTAGCCCAGGGGGTACCCGTGGGGAGCAGTACTTC. Full variable domain (remainder filled in from reference TRBV19 and TRBJ2-7): DGGITQSPKYLFRKEGQNVTLSCEQNLNHDAMYWYRQDPGQGLRLIYYSQIVNDFQKGDIAEGYSVSREKKESFPLTVTSAQKNPTAFYLCASSPGGTRGEQYFGPGTRLTVT.

Here the CDR3 DNA reads TGCGCCAGCAGCTTGGCGGGATCATATGGCTACACCTTC. The encoded protein is CASSLAGSYGYTF. The chain recombines TRBV5-1 with TRBJ1-2; D call uncertain. The germline gives CDR1 SGHRS, CDR2 YFSETQ. The length of the CDR3 is 13 residues. The ends were cut back, 0 bases at V and 5 bases at J, with 8 bases in the middle.

This chain links TRBV30 with TRBJ1-5; D remains ambiguous. Looked up from germline, CDR1 is GTSNPN and CDR2 is SVGIG (reference sequence). The germline V and J ends were trimmed by 2 bases and 5 bases, with 10 bases remaining between them. The CDR3 consists of 13 residues. CDR3 loop: CAWSRQEDQPQHF. CDR3 nucleotide sequence: TGTGCCTGGAGTCGGCAGGAGGATCAGCCCCAGCATTTT.

The CDR3 region is CASSLGQSQPQHF. CDR3 coding DNA: TGTGCCAGCAGCTTGGGACAGTCCCAGCCCCAGCATTTT. This chain joins TRBV5-5 and TRBJ1-5, with D perhaps matching TRBD1 (5 bases). Germline CDR1 is SGHKS and CDR2 is YYEKEE (reference sequence). The CDR3 is 13 amino acids. V was clipped by 0 bases and J by 7 bases, with 8 bases between them.

The chain recombines TRBV24-1 with TRBJ2-5, with D perhaps matching TRBD1 (5 bases). Germline lookup yields CDR1 KGHDR and CDR2 SFDVKD. Trimming stripped 3 bases from V and 2 bases from J, with 9 bases between. CDR3 length equals 14 residues. The CDR3 DNA reads TGTGCCACCAGTGATAATGGGGCGCAAGAGACCCAGTACTTC. Protein sequence: CATSDNGAQETQYF.

The rearrangement uses TRBV24-1 and TRBJ1-4; 12 nucleotides agree with TRBD1. Germline assignment: CDR1 KGHDR and CDR2 SFDVKD. V was clipped by 4 bases and J by 2 bases; unmatched bases: 10. This CDR3 has 19 residues. The CDR3 nucleotides read TGTGCCACCAGTGACGGGACAGGGGGCGTCGGTCGGACTAATGAAAAACTGTTTTTT. It specifies CATSDGTGGVGRTNEKLFF.